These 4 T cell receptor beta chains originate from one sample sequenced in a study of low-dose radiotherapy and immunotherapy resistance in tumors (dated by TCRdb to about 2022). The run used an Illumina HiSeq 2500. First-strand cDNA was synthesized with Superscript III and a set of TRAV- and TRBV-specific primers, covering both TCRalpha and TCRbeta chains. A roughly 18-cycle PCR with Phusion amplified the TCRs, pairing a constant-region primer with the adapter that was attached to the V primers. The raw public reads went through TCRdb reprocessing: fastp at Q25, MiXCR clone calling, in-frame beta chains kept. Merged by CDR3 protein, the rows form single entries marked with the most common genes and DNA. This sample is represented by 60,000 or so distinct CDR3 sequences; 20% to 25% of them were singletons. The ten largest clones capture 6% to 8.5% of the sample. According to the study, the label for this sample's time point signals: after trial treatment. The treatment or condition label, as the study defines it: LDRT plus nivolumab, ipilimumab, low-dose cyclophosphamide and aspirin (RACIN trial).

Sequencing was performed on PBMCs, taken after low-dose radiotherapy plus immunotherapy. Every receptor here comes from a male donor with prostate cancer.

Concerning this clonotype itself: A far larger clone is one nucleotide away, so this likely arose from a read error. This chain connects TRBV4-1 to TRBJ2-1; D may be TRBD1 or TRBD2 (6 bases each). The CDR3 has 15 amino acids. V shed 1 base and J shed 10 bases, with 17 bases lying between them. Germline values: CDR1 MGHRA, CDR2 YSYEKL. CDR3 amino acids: CASSQVPGAAHEQFF. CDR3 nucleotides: TGCGCCAGCAGCCAAGTTCCGGGGGCTGCTCACGAGCAGTTCTTC.

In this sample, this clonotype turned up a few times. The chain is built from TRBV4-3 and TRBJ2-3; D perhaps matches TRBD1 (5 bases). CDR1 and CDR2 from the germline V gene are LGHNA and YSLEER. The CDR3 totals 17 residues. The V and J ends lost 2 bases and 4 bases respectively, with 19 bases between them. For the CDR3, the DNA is TGCGCCAGCAGCCAAAACCCGACGGCAGGGAACGCAGATACGCAGTATTTT. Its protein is CASSQNPTAGNADTQYF.

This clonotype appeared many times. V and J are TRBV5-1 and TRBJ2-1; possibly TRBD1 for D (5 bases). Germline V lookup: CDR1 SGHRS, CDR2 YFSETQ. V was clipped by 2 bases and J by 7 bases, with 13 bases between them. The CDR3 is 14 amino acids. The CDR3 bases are TGCGCCAGCAGCTTCCAAATCAGGGCTAATGAGCAGTTCTTC. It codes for CASSFQIRANEQFF.

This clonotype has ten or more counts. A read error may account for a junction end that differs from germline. In DNA, the CDR3 is TGTGCCAGCTCCCGGGAGATGACAGGAACGGGAACCACCATATATTTT. Translation gives CASSREMTGTGTTIYF. The J gene is TRBJ1-3, the V gene TRBV18; perhaps TRBD1 as D (6 bases). CDR3 length equals 16 residues. Germline CDR1 reads KGHSH; CDR2 reads LQKENI.